The 16 T cell receptor beta chains presented below share a single source sample, sequenced in a study of cytomegalovirus exposure and HLA in healthy donors. PCR amplification relied on 60 Vbeta primers (plus 13 Jbeta primers). Libraries were prepared by immunoSEQ multiplex PCR; TCRdb keeps only in-frame clonotypes and omits some of them. This table has about 160,000 clones, 79% appearing once. Sequenced input: PBMCs. These receptors were obtained from a man aged 40-50 years in good health and CMV-seronegative.

The rearrangement joins TRBV5-8 to TRBJ1-2; a weak D match, TRBD1 (6 bases). The germline gives CDR1 SGHTS, CDR2 YDEGEE. Deletions cut 4 bases from V and 0 bases from J, with 10 bases between. The CDR3 totals 14 residues. CDR3 sequence reads: CASSRGAPNYGYTF. In DNA form, the CDR3 reads TGTGCCAGCAGCCGGGGGGCTCCTAACTATGGCTACACCTTC.

The V gene is TRBV28, the J gene TRBJ2-7; D may be TRBD2 (6 bases). The germline V and J ends were trimmed by 3 bases and 3 bases, with 9 bases remaining between them. This CDR3 is built from 13 residues. The germline V gene encodes CDR1 MDHEN and CDR2 SYDVKM. The CDR3 protein is CASSLGRLYEQYF. The CDR3 bases are TGTGCCAGCAGTTTGGGGAGGCTCTACGAGCAGTACTTC.

The chain employs TRBV5-3 and TRBJ2-3; weak D call: TRBD2 (5 bases). TRBV5-3 falls under the ORF class, with uncertain function. This CDR3 has 15 amino acids. Trimming shortened V by 1 base and J by 0 bases, and 9 bases separated the two germline ends. The CDR3 bases are TGTGCCAGAAGCTTGAGTGGACTGAGCACAGATACGCAGTATTTT. It translates to CARSLSGLSTDTQYF.

The J gene is TRBJ1-5, the V gene TRBV5-6, with unresolved D. Trimming left V 2 bases short and J 5 bases short, with 5 bases between. Germline V CDR1 and CDR2: SGHDT, YYEEEE. CDR3 length equals 12 residues. CDR3 nucleotide sequence: TGTGCCAGCAGCTTTCTCCATCAGCCCCAGCATTTT. The encoded protein is CASSFLHQPQHF. The full variable domain, with the rest looked up from reference TRBV5-6 and TRBJ1-5, is DAGVTQSPTHLIKTRGQQVTLRCSPKSGHDTVSWYQQALGQGPQFIFQYYEEEERQRGNFPDRFSGHQFPNYSSELNVNALLLGDSALYLCASSFLHQPQHFGDGTRLSIL.

A word on this clone: An end of the junction differs from the germline gene, which may be a read error. V is TRBV7-9 and J is TRBJ2-2; unclear D gene. The germline V gene has CDR1 SEHNR and CDR2 FQNEAQ (reference sequence). CDR3 length equals 14 residues. The CDR3 here is CSSPRRGNTGELFF. DNA of the CDR3: TGTTCCAGCCCCCGGAGAGGGAACACCGGGGAGCTGTTTTTT.

V gene TRBV30 combines with J gene TRBJ2-3; D perhaps matches TRBD2 (7 bases). Germline V gives CDR1 GTSNPN, CDR2 SVGIG (reference sequence). The CDR3 is made up of 14 amino acids. With 2 bases removed from V and 5 bases from J, the gap between germline ends came to 14 bases. The CDR3 DNA is TGTGCCTGGAGTTGGGCAGGGGAGGGAGATACGCAGTATTTT. It translates to CAWSWAGEGDTQYF.

This rearrangement joins TRBV28 to TRBJ1-1; 9 nucleotides match TRBD1. This CDR3 is built from 15 residues. Germline lookup yields CDR1 MDHEN and CDR2 SYDVKM. V shed 3 bases, J shed 1 base, and the junction held 3 bases outside the gene matches. This CDR3 reads CASSFTGQGNTEAFF. The CDR3 DNA follows: TGTGCCAGCAGTTTTACGGGACAGGGGAACACTGAAGCTTTCTTT.

This chain connects TRBV7-2 to TRBJ1-1; possible D gene TRBD1, 5 bases. Looked up from germline, CDR1 is SGHTA and CDR2 is FQGNSA. V gave up 5 bases and J gave up 4 bases, with 11 bases separating them. This CDR3 region has 13 residues. Written as DNA, the CDR3 is TGTGCCAGCAGCCTTTACAGGCCCACTGAAGCTTTCTTT. This sequence encodes CASSLYRPTEAFF.

This chain links TRBV11-3 with TRBJ2-7; 8 bases align to TRBD2. The CDR3 is made up of 13 amino acids. Germline loops: CDR1 SGHNT, CDR2 YENEEA. Trimming took 3 bases from V and 4 from J; bases not matched to a gene: 2. This CDR3 reads CASSLGLDYEQYF. The DNA of the CDR3 is TGTGCCAGCAGCTTGGGACTAGATTACGAGCAGTACTTC. Using reference TRBV11-3 and TRBJ2-7 for the parts outside the CDR3, the full variable domain is EAGVVQSPRYKIIEKKQPVAFWCNPISGHNTLYWYLQNLGQGPELLIRYENEEAVDDSQLPKDRFSAERLKGVDSTLKIQPAELGDSAVYLCASSLGLDYEQYFGPGTRLTVT.

The V call is TRBV28, the J call TRBJ1-3, with TRBD1 matching 9 bases. V was clipped by 7 bases and J by 3 bases; unmatched bases: 7. This CDR3 region has 15 residues. CDR1 is MDHEN, CDR2 SYDVKM, per germline. CDR3 in DNA: TGTGCCAGCAACAGGGGGCTTGGGGATGGAAACACCATATATTTT. This encodes CASNRGLGDGNTIYF. The full variable domain, completed using reference TRBV28 and TRBJ1-3, is DVKVTQSSRYLVKRTGEKVFLECVQDMDHENMFWYRQDPGLGLRLIYFSYDVKMKEKGDIPEGYSVSREKKERFSLILESASTNQTSMYLCASNRGLGDGNTIYFGEGSWLTVV.

The chain combines TRBV19 with TRBJ2-7; D possibly corresponds to TRBD2 (6 bases). V was shortened by 5 bases and J by 0 bases, with 11 bases between the two germline ends. This CDR3 has 14 residues. The germline CDR1 and CDR2 sequences are LNHDA and SQIVND (reference sequence). CDR3 in amino acids: CASSGGLGSYEQYF. DNA for the CDR3: TGTGCCAGTAGTGGGGGACTCGGCTCCTACGAGCAGTACTTC.

The chain has TRBV6-6 and TRBJ2-1, with D possibly matching TRBD2 (6 bases). The CDR3 length is 16 residues. V lost 6 bases, J lost 10 bases, and 25 bases lay in between. Germline CDR1 is MNHNY and CDR2 is SVGAGI (reference sequence). The CDR3 DNA reads TGTGCCAGCAGCCGTTGGTCGGCGGAGGGGCCTAGGGAGCAGTTCTTC. Protein: CASSRWSAEGPREQFF.

The V gene is TRBV28, the J gene TRBJ1-4; 8 bases map to TRBD1. Per germline, CDR1 MDHEN and CDR2 SYDVKM. This CDR3 contains 11 residues. The junction had 2 bases not matched to a gene; V was cut back by 5 bases and J by 12 bases. The CDR3 bases are TGTGCCAGCAGTCGACAGGGGCAACTGTTTTTT. Protein sequence: CASSRQGQLFF.

This clone was found once. This chain connects TRBV6-6 to TRBJ2-7; the match to TRBD2 covers 10 bases. Germline values: CDR1 MNHNY, CDR2 SVGAGI (reference sequence). The length of the CDR3 is 16 residues. The V and J ends lost 0 bases and 3 bases, in that order; junction bases with no gene match: 5. This chain's CDR3 is CASSYSNPSGSYEQYF. The CDR3 DNA reads as TGTGCCAGCAGTTACTCGAATCCTAGCGGGAGCTACGAGCAGTACTTC.

The chain uses TRBV27 and TRBJ2-7; 14 positions match TRBD2. The V gene's germline CDR1 is MNHEY and CDR2 SMNVEV (reference sequence). The CDR3 is 14 residues long. V shed 6 bases, J shed 7 bases, and the junction held 5 bases outside the gene matches. The CDR3 region is CASSGTSGRGEQYF. Here the CDR3 DNA reads TGTGCCAGCAGCGGGACTAGCGGGAGAGGGGAGCAGTACTTC.

This rearrangement joins TRBV4-2 to TRBJ2-5; tentatively, D is TRBD1 (6 bases). V lost 8 bases and J 5 bases, leaving 12 bases between the germline ends. In germline, CDR1 is LGHNA, CDR2 YNFKEQ. The CDR3 consists of 12 residues. The CDR3 protein is CASRGQTETQYF. For the CDR3, the DNA is TGTGCCAGCCGGGGACAAACGGAGACCCAGTACTTC.